The entry below describes one TCR beta chain. These data come from a study of shared clonotypes between healthy human individuals. Background on the study: A donor's plate count was three for CD4 naive and three for CD4 memory; CD8 naive had two and CD8 memory one.

Both subsets, CD45RA+ naive and CD45RA-negative memory, were split from the CD4+ cells. The CDR3 has 16 amino acids. Some clones are missing from TCRdb's copy, which holds only in-frame ones; the method was immunoSEQ multiplex PCR. The sample consists of hundreds of thousands of clones, about 73% of them appearing once. The receptor was derived from a young man in good health. Material: memory CD4+ T cells sorted from blood. Subset indicated: CD45RA-negative fraction. This chain connects TRBV1 to TRBJ2-6; the tabulated D call, TRBD2, remains unverified against the DNA. TRBV1 is a listed pseudogene. The CDR3 protein is CTSSQDGRAGANVLTF. The CDR3 DNA reads as TGCACCAGCAGCCAAGACGGGAGGGCTGGGGCCAACGTCCTGACTTTC.